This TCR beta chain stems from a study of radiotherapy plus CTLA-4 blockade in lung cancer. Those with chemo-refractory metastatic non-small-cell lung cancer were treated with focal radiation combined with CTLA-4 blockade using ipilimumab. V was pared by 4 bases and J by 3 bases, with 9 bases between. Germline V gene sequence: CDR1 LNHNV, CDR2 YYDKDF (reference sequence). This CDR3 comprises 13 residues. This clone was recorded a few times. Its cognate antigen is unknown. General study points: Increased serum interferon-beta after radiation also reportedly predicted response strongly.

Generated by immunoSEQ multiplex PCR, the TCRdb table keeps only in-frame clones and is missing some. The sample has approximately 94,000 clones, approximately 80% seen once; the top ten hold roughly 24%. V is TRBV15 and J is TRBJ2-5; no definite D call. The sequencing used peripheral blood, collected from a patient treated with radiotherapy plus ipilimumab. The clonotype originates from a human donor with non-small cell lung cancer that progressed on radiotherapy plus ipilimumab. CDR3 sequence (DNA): TGTGCCACCAGCAAGGCAATAAAAGAGACCCAGTACTTC. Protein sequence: CATSKAIKETQYF.